The 28 T cell receptor beta chains in this list originate from one sample, sequenced in a study of metastatic and nonmetastatic thyroid tumors. No patient received treatment before thyroid surgery. MiXCR reprocessed the PCR reads for TCRdb. The table shows about 62,000 clones, with roughly 4.1% occurring only once. Sample: blood. The receptors shown here come from a female donor with papillary thyroid cancer or a benign thyroid nodule (not recorded which). Some clones in this sample may be carry-over from other donors' samples.

This clone was seen more than once but under ten times. The chain recombines TRBV5-1 with TRBJ2-7; 9 nucleotides align to TRBD1. Germline trimming cut 6 bases from V and 5 bases from J; bases unmatched to any gene: 6. The CDR3 covers 13 residues. Looked up from germline, CDR1 is SGHRS and CDR2 is YFSETQ. The CDR3 reads CASTRTGDDEQYF. In nucleotides, the CDR3 is TGCGCCAGCACGAGGACAGGGGACGACGAGCAGTACTTC. Variable domain in full (rest from reference TRBV5-1 and TRBJ2-7): KAGVTQTPRYLIKTRGQQVTLSCSPISGHRSVSWYQQTPGQGLQFLFEYFSETQRNKGNFPGRFSGRQFSNSRSEMNVSTLELGDSALYLCASTRTGDDEQYFGPGTRLTVT.

This clone was found many times. The genes are TRBV12-3 or TRBV12-4 and TRBJ2-3; the match to TRBD1 covers 8 bases. V lost 8 bases and J lost 8; bases outside the gene matches: 15. The CDR3 spans 15 residues. The chain's CDR3 is CASGPGGNTGVTQYF. CDR3 in DNA: TGTGCCAGCGGTCCAGGGGGCAATACGGGGGTTACGCAGTATTTT.

This clone was detected only a few times. At one boundary the junction diverges from the germline segment, which might be a read error. The chain has TRBV5-1 and TRBJ2-1, with D possibly being TRBD2 (5 bases). This CDR3 is built from 15 residues. Germline-derived CDR1 and CDR2 are SGHRS and YFSETQ. Written as DNA, the CDR3 is TGCGCCAGCAGCTTAGTAGGTGGGAGCTACAAGGAGCAGTTATTC. This sequence encodes CASSLVGGSYKEQLF.

This clone has a count of ten or more. The rearrangement joins TRBV19 to TRBJ1-5; the match to TRBD1 covers 10 bases. The CDR3 covers 16 residues. The trim removed 7 bases at V and 0 bases at J, leaving 6 bases unmatched. Germline V gene sequence: CDR1 LNHDA, CDR2 SQIVND (reference sequence). The CDR3 DNA reads TGTGCCAGTACGGACAGGGGGATCTATAGCAATCAGCCCCAGCATTTT. This translates into CASTDRGIYSNQPQHF.

The chain recombines TRBV28 with TRBJ2-3; D unclear. Germline V gene data show CDR1 as MDHEN and CDR2 as SYDVKM. This CDR3 comprises 13 residues. Trimming took 6 bases from V and 3 from J, leaving 10 bases between them. The CDR3 reads CASSLTWTDTQYF. The DNA for the CDR3 is TGTGCCAGCAGCCTGACCTGGACAGATACGCAGTATTTT.

Turning to this clone: Sequence at one end of the junction differs from germline and may be a read error. Other DNA variants within this sample encode the same CDR3. V and J are TRBV5-1 and TRBJ1-3; D is undetermined. Looked up from germline, CDR1 is SGHRS and CDR2 is YFSETQ. The CDR3 consists of 14 residues. The CDR3 reads CASSLGTGRSTIYF. In DNA, the CDR3 is TGCGCCAGCAGCTTGGGGACTGGGAGAAGCACAATATATTTC.

This clone came up many times. The sample carries other DNA sequences with the same CDR3. The chain has TRBV5-1 and TRBJ2-7, with TRBD2 identical over 7 bases. The trim removed 0 bases at V and 5 bases at J, leaving 2 bases unmatched. CDR3 length: 13 residues. The V gene's germline CDR1 is SGHRS and CDR2 YFSETQ. For the CDR3, the DNA is TGCGCCAGCAGCTTGGGGACTAGTAACGAGCAGTACTTC. Translation: CASSLGTSNEQYF.

This clone was observed many times. Just one base apart from a much larger clone, this may be a read error. No conserved phenylalanine or tryptophan ends this CDR3, so it is likely a read error. The chain employs TRBV27 and TRBJ2-5; weak D call: TRBD2 (5 bases). The CDR3 has 13 residues. The germline V and J ends were trimmed by 6 bases and 5 bases, with 13 bases remaining between them. CDR1 MNHEY and CDR2 SMNVEV come from the germline V gene (reference sequence). The CDR3 sequence: CASRGLGSETQYL. In nucleotides, the CDR3 is TGTGCCAGCAGGGGGTTGGGGAGCGAGACCCAGTACCTC.

This clone was counted a few times. A read error may explain this, as a much larger clone is one base away. The rearrangement uses TRBV5-1 and TRBJ2-5; D uncertain. Germline loops: CDR1 SGHRS, CDR2 YFSETQ. The CDR3 is 13 residues long. V shed 0 bases and J shed 2 bases, with 5 bases lying between them. The DNA of the CDR3 is TGCGCCAGCAGCTTGGAAAGTCAAGAGACCCAGTACTTC. This translates into CASSLESQETQYF.

The sample holds many counts of this clone. The chain has TRBV30 and TRBJ2-3; 7 nucleotides align to TRBD2. V dropped 1 base and J dropped 6; count of bases not matched to a gene: 10. From germline, CDR1 is GTSNPN and CDR2 SVGIG (reference sequence). The CDR3 is made up of 15 amino acids. For the CDR3, the DNA is TGTGCCTGGAGTGGGACTAGTTCCTGGGCGGATACGCAGTATTTT. Protein product: CAWSGTSSWADTQYF.

This clone was detected a few times. At one end, the junction sequence differs from germline, possibly due to a read error. The gene calls are TRBV28 and TRBJ2-7; 13 nucleotides align to TRBD2. The CDR3 is 16 amino acids. Germline V gene sequence: CDR1 MDHEN, CDR2 SYDVKM. The CDR3 DNA reads TGTGCCAGCAGAATGACTAGCGGGAGGAGCTCCTACCAGCAGTACTTC. Translation: CASRMTSGRSSYQQYF. Supplemented by reference TRBV28 and TRBJ2-7, the full variable domain reads DVKVTQSSRYLVKRTGEKVFLECVQDMDHENMFWYRQDPGLGLRLIYFSYDVKMKEKGDIPEGYSVSREKKERFSLILESASTNQTSMYLCASRMTSGRSSYQQYFGPGTRLTVT.

This clone was seen a handful of times. V usage is TRBV28 and J usage is TRBJ1-2, with 11 bases aligning to TRBD1. The V and J ends lost 5 bases and 4 bases, in that order; junction bases with no gene match: 9. The CDR3 has 16 residues. In germline, CDR1 is MDHEN, CDR2 SYDVKM. The CDR3 region has the DNA TGTGCCAGCAGTCTGGTGGGACAGGGGGAGATCTATGGCTACACCTTC. Amino acid sequence: CASSLVGQGEIYGYTF.

This clone has just a few counts. The chain joins TRBV6-1 to TRBJ2-2; a possible D gene is TRBD2 (6 bases). There are 17 residues in the CDR3. Germline V gives CDR1 MNHNS, CDR2 SASEGT. Trimming pared 3 bases from V and 7 bases from J, leaving 21 bases between. The CDR3 reads CASSENPPGRGGGELFF. CDR3 in DNA: TGTGCCAGCAGTGAGAACCCCCCCGGGAGAGGAGGCGGGGAGCTGTTTTTT.

In its sample, this clone was seen a few times. The gene calls are TRBV20-1 and TRBJ1-2, with D possibly being TRBD1 (5 bases). This CDR3 comprises 15 residues. CDR1 is DFQATT and CDR2 is SNEGSKA in the germline V gene (reference sequence). V shed 1 base and J shed 5 bases, with 17 bases lying between them. CDR3: CSARATGGHDYGYTF. CDR3 DNA sequence: TGCAGTGCTAGAGCCACAGGTGGCCACGATTATGGCTACACCTTC.

This clone occurred many times. V usage is TRBV28 and J usage is TRBJ2-4, with 8 nucleotides matching TRBD2. V shed 4 bases and J 6 bases; nucleotides not matched to a gene: 8. CDR1 is MDHEN, CDR2 SYDVKM, per germline. The CDR3 has 15 amino acids. The CDR3 region has the DNA TGTGCCAGCAGTTCCCCCCCCGGGGGGGGAAACATTCAGTACTTC. This encodes CASSSPPGGGNIQYF.

This clone turned up a few times. The genes are TRBV6-1 and TRBJ1-1, with D uncertain. Germline V lookup: CDR1 MNHNS, CDR2 SASEGT. CDR3 length: 13 residues. V dropped 2 bases and J dropped 2 bases, with 6 bases sitting between them. CDR3 sequence (DNA): TGTGCCAGCAGTGAATCGGCAAACACTGAAGCTTTCTTT. This encodes CASSESANTEAFF.

This clone was seen at least ten times. This rearrangement joins TRBV20-1 to TRBJ2-7; 12 bases match TRBD1. Germline assignment: CDR1 DFQATT and CDR2 SNEGSKA (reference sequence). V shed 3 bases, J shed 4 bases, and the junction held 4 bases outside the gene matches. This CDR3 spans 14 amino acids. CDR3 DNA sequence: TGCAGTGCTAGCCCGGGACAGGGGGCTTACGAGCAGTACTTC. It encodes CSASPGQGAYEQYF.

This clone was seen many times. V usage is TRBV5-1 and J usage is TRBJ2-2; no definite D call. Per the germline V gene, CDR1 is SGHRS and CDR2 is YFSETQ. This CDR3 has 15 amino acids. Trimming removed 0 bases from V and 0 bases from J, with 6 bases in between. The CDR3 DNA reads as TGCGCCAGCAGCTTGGGCGCACCGAACACCGGGGAGCTGTTTTTT. This sequence encodes CASSLGAPNTGELFF.

This clone was seen only a few times. The junction shows a germline mismatch at one end, possibly a read error. The CDR3: CASSPRVGGRTSNYAYTF. CDR3 nucleotides: TGTGCCAGTAGCCCCCGGGTAGGGGGCAGGACCTCTAACTATGCCTACACCTTC. V usage is TRBV6-1 and J usage is TRBJ1-2; 7 bases agree with TRBD1. CDR3 length: 18 residues. Germline assignment: CDR1 MNHNS and CDR2 SASEGT.

This clone was seen many times. This sequence joins TRBV27 and TRBJ2-3; 10 bases align to TRBD1. Trimming removed 6 bases from V and 8 bases from J; junction bases left unmatched: 11. CDR3 length: 15 amino acids. Germline V lookup: CDR1 MNHEY, CDR2 SMNVEV (reference sequence). CDR3 protein: CASRLVGQGTSTQYF. CDR3 in DNA: TGTGCCAGCAGACTAGTGGGACAGGGGACGAGTACGCAGTATTTT.

This clone was seen only a few times. The rearrangement uses TRBV5-5 and TRBJ2-2, with 8 positions matching TRBD2. The CDR3 sequence is 16 residues long. Germline CDR1 is SGHKS and CDR2 is YYEKEE (reference sequence). With V trimmed by 4 bases and J by 11 bases, 16 bases remained unmatched. The CDR3 protein is CASSAGPAGVDGELFF. In DNA, the CDR3 is TGTGCCAGCAGCGCCGGACCAGCGGGAGTGGACGGTGAGCTGTTTTTT.

This clone was picked up many times. The chain uses TRBV29-1 and TRBJ1-1; TRBD1 matches 7 bases. This CDR3 is 14 amino acids long. The ends lost 5 bases at V and 2 bases at J; junction bases unmatched: 8. Germline loops: CDR1 SQVTM, CDR2 ANQGSEA. In nucleotides, the CDR3 is TGCAGCGTTCCTAGGGGGACAGCCAACACTGAAGCTTTCTTT. Amino acids: CSVPRGTANTEAFF.

The chain combines TRBV5-1 with TRBJ2-3; the D is unclear. The CDR3 has 16 amino acids. V gave up 0 bases and J gave up 2 bases, with 13 bases separating them. The germline V gene has CDR1 SGHRS and CDR2 YFSETQ. CDR3 amino acids: CASSLVSTAATDTQYF. CDR3 in DNA: TGCGCCAGCAGCTTGGTTAGCACAGCTGCCACAGATACGCAGTATTTT.

This clone has at least ten counts. A read error is possible here, since a much larger clone lies one base away. This chain links TRBV3-1 with TRBJ2-2, with a tentative D call TRBD2 (6 bases). CDR1 LGHDT and CDR2 YNNKEL come from the germline V gene (reference sequence). There are 13 residues in the CDR3. CDR3 DNA sequence: TGTGCCAGCAGCCAGCCGGGAGACGGGGAGCCGTTTTTT. Protein product: CASSQPGDGEPFF. Complete variable domain (other parts from reference TRBV3-1 and TRBJ2-2): DTAVSQTPKYLVTQMGNDKSIKCEQNLGHDTMYWYKQDSKKFLKIMFSYNNKELIINETVPNRFSPKSPDKAHLNLHINSLELGDSAVYFCASSQPGDGEPFFGEGSRLTVL.

The table lists this clone with many counts. The rearrangement joins TRBV5-6 to TRBJ2-1; D possibly corresponds to TRBD2 (5 bases). The CDR3 runs 14 residues. Per germline, CDR1 SGHDT and CDR2 YYEEEE. V dropped 2 bases and J dropped 15 bases, with 21 bases sitting between them. CDR3 sequence: CASSLIEAPHEGFF. The CDR3 DNA is TGTGCCAGCAGCTTAATTGAGGCGCCCCATGAGGGGTTCTTC.

The sample holds many counts of this clone. The rearrangement uses TRBV7-9 and TRBJ2-7, with TRBD1 matching over 7 bases. V lost 6 bases to trimming and J lost 2 bases; unmatched junction nucleotides: 7. Germline V lookup: CDR1 SEHNR, CDR2 FQNEAQ (reference sequence). The CDR3 length is 14 residues. DNA for the CDR3: TGTGCCAGCAGTCCCCGGACAGGAGCCTACGAGCAGTACTTC. Protein product: CASSPRTGAYEQYF.

This clone was detected only a few times. This may be a read error, as it is one base from a much larger clone. The same CDR3 can be traced to other DNA sequences in this sample. This rearrangement joins TRBV5-5 to TRBJ2-7; 11 nucleotides match TRBD2. Germline V gene lookup returns CDR1 SGHKS and CDR2 YYEKEE (reference sequence). V lost 4 bases to trimming and J lost 4 bases; unmatched junction nucleotides: 7. This CDR3 is 15 amino acids long. This CDR3 reads CASSLLLAGGYEQYF. CDR3 nucleotide sequence: TGTGCCAGCAGCCTGCTCCTAGCGGGGGGATACGAGCAGTACTTC.

This clone was recorded many times. The chain joins TRBV6-5 to TRBJ2-6; possible D gene TRBD1, 5 bases. V gave up 1 base and J gave up 0 bases, with 7 bases separating them. This CDR3 is built from 16 residues. Germline V gene sequence: CDR1 MNHEY, CDR2 SVGAGI. The CDR3 loop is CASSYYRYSGANVLTF. DNA of the CDR3: TGTGCCAGCAGTTACTACAGGTACTCTGGGGCCAACGTCCTGACTTTC.